One and the same sample provided the 26 T cell receptor beta chains below, sequenced in a study of T cells after posttransplantation cyclophosphamide. Busulfan-fludarabine conditioning, marrow transplant, and cyclophosphamide on days +3 and +4 were administered. Produced via immunoSEQ multiplex PCR; TCRdb's table is partial and in-frame only. The sample holds about 6,700 clones, around 84% seen once. Sequencing was performed on PBMCs, taken after allogeneic stem cell transplant with posttransplant cyclophosphamide. The receptor source for this set is a female patient aged 50 to 65 who received an allogeneic stem cell transplant from a related donor, was CMV-positive, and had no GVHD. The T cells may come from the graft donor.

The DNA of the CDR3 is TGTGCCAGTAGTCACGGGTGGGGGGTAGATGAGCAGTTCTTC. This encodes CASSHGWGVDEQFF. The V call is TRBV19, the J call TRBJ2-1, with D perhaps TRBD2 (6 bases). Germline V lookup: CDR1 LNHDA, CDR2 SQIVND (reference sequence). The CDR3 loop spans 14 amino acids. The V and J ends lost 5 bases and 8 bases respectively, with 16 bases between them.

This chain connects TRBV19 to TRBJ2-1; 11 bases match TRBD2. The CDR3 totals 14 residues. V dropped 5 bases and J dropped 15; count of bases not matched to a gene: 12. Germline V gene data show CDR1 as LNHDA and CDR2 as SQIVND (reference sequence). The CDR3: CASSPSGTSGKVFF. In DNA, the CDR3 is TGTGCCAGTAGTCCCTCCGGGACTAGCGGAAAGGTGTTCTTC.

This chain uses TRBV4-1 with TRBJ2-4; possible D gene TRBD2, 5 bases. CDR3 length: 15 residues. Trimming shortened V by 4 bases and J by 0 bases, and 10 bases separated the two germline ends. The germline CDR1 and CDR2 sequences are MGHRA and YSYEKL. CDR3: CASSPGLLAKNIQYF. The CDR3, as DNA: TGCGCCAGCAGCCCAGGACTGCTAGCCAAAAACATTCAGTACTTC.

The V and J genes are TRBV6-1 and TRBJ2-7; 11 nucleotides agree with TRBD2. The CDR3 length is 18 residues. V shed 4 bases and J 0 bases; nucleotides not matched to a gene: 11. Germline CDR1 and CDR2: MNHNS and SASEGT. For the CDR3, the DNA is TGTGCCAGCAGTGGCAGCAGATCTAGCGGGGGGCTCTCCTACGAGCAGTACTTC. Its translation: CASSGSRSSGGLSYEQYF.

The CDR3 DNA reads as TGCGCCAGCAGCTTATACAGGGGCACTGAAGCTTTCTTT. This gives the protein CASSLYRGTEAFF. V usage is TRBV5-1 and J usage is TRBJ1-1; TRBD1 aligns across 7 bases. Unmatched junction bases numbered 2, after V lost 2 bases and J lost 4 bases. The CDR3 is 13 amino acids. The germline CDR1 and CDR2 sequences are SGHRS and YFSETQ.

The CDR3 spells CASSKTGYGYTF. DNA of the CDR3: TGTGCCAGCAGCAAGACAGGGTATGGCTACACCTTC. The chain uses TRBV5-4 and TRBJ1-2, with TRBD1 matching over 7 bases. Losses at the gene ends were 4 bases for V and 5 bases for J; bases not matched to a gene: 2. This CDR3 contains 12 residues. CDR1 is SGHNT, CDR2 YYREEE, per germline (reference sequence).

The gene calls are TRBV7-2 and TRBJ2-5, with 7 bases fitting TRBD2. The J call is uncertain, as TRBJ2-7 better fits the DNA end. Germline V gene data show CDR1 as SGHTA and CDR2 as FQGNSA. The CDR3 contains 14 residues. The CDR3 sequence is CASSISGTSYEQYF. CDR3 nucleotide sequence: TGTGCCAGCAGCATAAGCGGGACCTCCTACGAGCAGTACTTC.

The chain uses TRBV7-9 and TRBJ1-1; D is perhaps TRBD1 (5 bases). V lost 1 base, J lost 2 bases, and 20 bases lay in between. Germline V lookup: CDR1 SEHNR, CDR2 FQNEAQ (reference sequence). The CDR3 consists of 18 residues. The CDR3 DNA reads as TGTGCCAGCAGCTTAGAGAGAGGGAGCTGGGGGGGTAACACTGAAGCTTTCTTT. Protein sequence: CASSLERGSWGGNTEAFF. Combining the CDR3 with reference TRBV7-9 and TRBJ1-1 gives the whole variable domain DTGVSQNPRHKITKRGQNVTFRCDPISEHNRLYWYRQTLGQGPEFLTYFQNEAQLEKSRLLSDRFSAERPKGSFSTLEIQRTEQGDSAMYLCASSLERGSWGGNTEAFFGQGTRLTVV.

The rearrangement links TRBV5-1 to TRBJ2-3, with 11 bases aligning to TRBD2. CDR1 is SGHRS, CDR2 YFSETQ, per germline. The CDR3 length is 15 residues. V trimming: 4 bases; J trimming: 4 bases; junction bases outside the gene matches: 5. In nucleotides, the CDR3 is TGCGCCAGCAGCCAAAATAGCGGGGGGGCAGATACGCAGTATTTT. This translates into CASSQNSGGADTQYF. Drawing the rest from reference TRBV5-1 and TRBJ2-3, the complete variable domain is KAGVTQTPRYLIKTRGQQVTLSCSPISGHRSVSWYQQTPGQGLQFLFEYFSETQRNKGNFPGRFSGRQFSNSRSEMNVSTLELGDSALYLCASSQNSGGADTQYFGPGTRLTVL.

The chain is built from TRBV25-1 and TRBJ2-5; maybe TRBD1 (6 bases). Germline V gives CDR1 MGHDK, CDR2 SYGVNS. The CDR3 totals 13 residues. With 4 bases removed from V and 5 bases from J, the gap between germline ends came to 11 bases. CDR3 amino acids: CASSVTGMETQYF. Written as DNA, the CDR3 is TGTGCCAGCAGTGTAACAGGGATGGAGACCCAGTACTTC.

This clone was recorded once. A read error is the likely source, as a far larger clone sits one nucleotide away. This rearrangement joins TRBV7-3 to TRBJ1-3; 8 bases map to TRBD1. This CDR3 spans 14 amino acids. Germline values: CDR1 SGHTA, CDR2 FQGTGA. With V trimmed by 11 bases and J by 1 base, 7 bases remained unmatched. CDR3 in DNA: TGTGCCGGCACCACAGGGGGTTCTGGAAACACCATATATTTT. The encoded protein is CAGTTGGSGNTIYF.

The CDR3 is CASSWDRNNSPLHF. The CDR3 DNA follows: TGTGCCAGCAGTTGGGACAGGAATAATTCACCCCTCCACTTT. This chain connects TRBV2 to TRBJ1-6; 8 bases match TRBD1. Germline trimming cut 5 bases from V and 5 bases from J; bases unmatched to any gene: 2. Per germline, CDR1 SNHLY and CDR2 FYNNEI. CDR3 length equals 14 residues.

This clone was seen a single time. The rearrangement uses TRBV21-1 and TRBJ2-1; the table's D call, TRBD2, has no DNA check behind it. TRBV21-1 has pseudogene status. CDR3 length: 17 residues. CDR3 nucleotides: TGTGCCAGCAGCAAACTCGTAGCGGGGGCTACCTACAATGAGCAGTTCTTC. This sequence encodes CASSKLVAGATYNEQFF.

The V gene is TRBV19, the J gene TRBJ1-1; 8 bases are shared with TRBD1. The CDR3 covers 14 residues. The germline CDR1 and CDR2 sequences are LNHDA and SQIVND (reference sequence). V shed 5 bases and J 0 bases; nucleotides not matched to a gene: 2. This CDR3 reads CASSLDRVNTEAFF. The CDR3 DNA reads TGTGCCAGTAGTTTGGACAGGGTGAACACTGAAGCTTTCTTT.

This clone appeared a single time. This chain links TRBV5-1 with TRBJ1-5; the D gene is possibly TRBD1 (5 bases). V lost 7 bases, J lost 3 bases, and 11 bases lay in between. Per the germline V gene, CDR1 is SGHRS and CDR2 is YFSETQ. The CDR3 consists of 13 residues. The CDR3 bases are TGCGCCAGCTCGCAGGGCAACAATCAGCCCCAGCATTTT. Amino acids: CASSQGNNQPQHF.

V usage is TRBV11-3 and J usage is TRBJ2-5; 7 bases agree with TRBD1. This CDR3 has 15 amino acids. From germline, CDR1 is SGHNT and CDR2 YENEEA. V was clipped by 4 bases and J by 4 bases; unmatched bases: 9. The CDR3 DNA reads as TGTGCCAGCAGCTCGACAGGGACGTGGGGAGAGACCCAGTACTTC. Protein product: CASSSTGTWGETQYF.

The rearrangement links TRBV29-1 to TRBJ1-3, with D possibly matching TRBD1 (6 bases). The CDR3 covers 13 residues. Germline values: CDR1 SQVTM, CDR2 ANQGSEA. Between the trimmed V and J ends, which lost 5 bases and 6 bases, there was a span of 14 bases. The CDR3 DNA reads as TGCAGCGTTTTACAGGGTTTTGAAAACACCATATATTTT. Amino acids: CSVLQGFENTIYF. Variable domain in full (rest from reference TRBV29-1 and TRBJ1-3): SAVISQKPSRDICQRGTSLTIQCQVDSQVTMMFWYRQQPGQSLTLIATANQGSEATYESGFVIDKFPISRPNLTFSTLTVSNMSPEDSSIYLCSVLQGFENTIYFGEGSWLTVV.

The chain carries TRBV2 and TRBJ2-2; 9 bases align to TRBD1. CDR1 is SNHLY, CDR2 FYNNEI, per germline. J lost 5 bases, V lost 2 bases, and 3 bases had no gene match. This CDR3 comprises 15 residues. DNA for the CDR3: TGTGCCAGCAGTGAAAGGACAGGGGTGACCGGGGAGCTGTTTTTT. Residues: CASSERTGVTGELFF.

This chain joins TRBV14 and TRBJ2-6; 9 nucleotides agree with TRBD1. J was trimmed by 2 bases and V by 2 bases; bases with no gene match: 1. The CDR3 length is 16 residues. Germline V lookup: CDR1 SGHDN, CDR2 FVKESK. The CDR3 spells CASSQTGGTGANVLTF. The CDR3 DNA reads TGTGCCAGCAGCCAAACAGGGGGCACTGGGGCCAACGTCCTGACTTTC. The variable domain in full, with the rest retrieved from reference TRBV14 and TRBJ2-6, is EAGVTQFPSHSVIEKGQTVTLRCDPISGHDNLYWYRRVMGKEIKFLLHFVKESKQDESGMPNNRFLAERTGGTYSTLKVQPAELEDSGVYFCASSQTGGTGANVLTFGAGSRLTVL.

The chain carries TRBV28 and TRBJ2-7; TRBD2 might be the D (6 bases). The CDR3 contains 14 residues. V was shortened by 6 bases and J by 3 bases, with 15 bases between the two germline ends. The germline CDR1 and CDR2 sequences are MDHEN and SYDVKM. CDR3 in DNA: TGTGCCAGCAGAGCCCCTAGCGAGTACTACGAGCAGTACTTC. The encoded protein is CASRAPSEYYEQYF.

This clone has just one count. The chain combines TRBV5-1 with TRBJ1-1; 7 positions match TRBD1. J gave up 1 base and V 3 bases, and 6 bases lay outside the gene matches. From germline, CDR1 is SGHRS and CDR2 YFSETQ. The CDR3 is 15 residues long. CDR3 region: CASSSETGTNTEAFF. The CDR3 DNA follows: TGCGCCAGCAGCTCGGAGACAGGGACGAACACTGAAGCTTTCTTT.

This chain joins TRBV25-1 and TRBJ2-7; D not resolved. This CDR3 comprises 15 residues. The V end lost 1 base, the J end lost 3 bases, and 13 bases lay between the germline ends. Germline V gene data show CDR1 as MGHDK and CDR2 as SYGVNS. This CDR3 is CASSESAQVLYEQYF. The CDR3 bases are TGTGCCAGCAGTGAATCGGCCCAGGTCCTCTACGAGCAGTACTTC.

The chain combines TRBV5-1 with TRBJ1-6, with D perhaps TRBD1 (6 bases). This CDR3 has 11 residues. V gave up 0 bases and J gave up 16 bases, with 8 bases separating them. CDR1 SGHRS and CDR2 YFSETQ come from the germline V gene. The CDR3 nucleotides are TGCGCCAGCAGCTTGGGGACAGAGCTCCACTTT. This gives the protein CASSLGTELHF.

V usage is TRBV7-2 and J usage is TRBJ1-1, with unresolved D. The CDR3 consists of 11 residues. V lost 6 bases, J lost 2 bases, and 4 bases lay in between. Per germline, CDR1 SGHTA and CDR2 FQGNSA. CDR3 amino acids: CASRSNTEAFF. DNA of the CDR3: TGTGCCAGCAGGTCTAACACTGAAGCTTTCTTT.

The chain couples TRBV9 to TRBJ1-2, with TRBD1 matching over 9 bases. The germline gives CDR1 SGDLS, CDR2 YYNGEE. Unmatched junction bases numbered 10, after V lost 4 bases and J lost 0 bases. The CDR3 loop spans 17 amino acids. The CDR3 region has the DNA TGTGCCAGCAGCTATTACACCGGGACAGGGACTAACTATGGCTACACCTTC. Translated, it gives CASSYYTGTGTNYGYTF. Together with reference TRBV9 and TRBJ1-2, the CDR3 gives the full variable domain: DSGVTQTPKHLITATGQRVTLRCSPRSGDLSVYWYQQSLDQGLQFLIQYYNGEERAKGNILERFSAQQFPDLHSELNLSSLELGDSALYFCASSYYTGTGTNYGYTFGSGTRLTVV.

By share, this clone counts as medium-sized (0.01 to 0.1%). The V gene is TRBV7-9, the J gene TRBJ1-1; maybe TRBD1 (5 bases). This CDR3 is built from 10 residues. Trimming pared 8 bases from V and 13 bases from J, leaving 14 bases between. CDR1 is SEHNR, CDR2 FQNEAQ, per germline (reference sequence). This chain's CDR3 is CASGGDESFF. DNA of the CDR3: TGTGCCAGCGGCGGGGACGAGAGTTTCTTT.